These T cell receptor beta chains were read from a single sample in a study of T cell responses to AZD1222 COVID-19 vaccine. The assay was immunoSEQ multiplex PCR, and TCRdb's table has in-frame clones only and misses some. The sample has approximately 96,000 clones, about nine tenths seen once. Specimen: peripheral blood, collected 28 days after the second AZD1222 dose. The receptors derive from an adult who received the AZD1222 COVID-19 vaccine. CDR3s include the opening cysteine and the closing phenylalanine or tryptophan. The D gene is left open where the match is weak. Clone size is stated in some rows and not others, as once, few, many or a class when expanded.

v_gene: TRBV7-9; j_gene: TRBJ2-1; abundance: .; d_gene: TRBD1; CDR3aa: CASNRDRGYEQFF; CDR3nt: TGTGCCAGCAATCGGGACAGGGGCTATGAGCAGTTCTTC
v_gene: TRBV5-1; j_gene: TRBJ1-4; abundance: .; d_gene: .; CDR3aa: CASSLNPTGTRAEKLFF; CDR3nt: TGCGCCAGCAGCTTGAACCCGACCGGGACAAGAGCTGAAAAACTGTTTTTT
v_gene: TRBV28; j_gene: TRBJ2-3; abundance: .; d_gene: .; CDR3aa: CASRTMGTDTQYF; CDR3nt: TGTGCCAGCAGGACCATGGGCACAGATACGCAGTATTTT
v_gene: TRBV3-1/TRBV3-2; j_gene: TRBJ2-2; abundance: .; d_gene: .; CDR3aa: CASSPTATFTGELFF; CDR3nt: TGTGCCAGCAGCCCAACAGCGACCTTCACCGGGGAGCTGTTTTTT
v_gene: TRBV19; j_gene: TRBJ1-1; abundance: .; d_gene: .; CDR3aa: CASSGGLRVFMNTEAFF; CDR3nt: TGTGCCAGTAGTGGGGGTCTGCGGGTCTTCATGAACACTGAAGCTTTCTTT
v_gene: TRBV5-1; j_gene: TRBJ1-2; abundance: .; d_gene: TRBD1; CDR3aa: CASSLGPDRDSHTF; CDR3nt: TGCGCCAGCAGCTTGGGCCCGGACAGGGACAGCCACACCTTC
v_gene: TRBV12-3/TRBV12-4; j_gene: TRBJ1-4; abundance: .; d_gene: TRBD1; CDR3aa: CASSPGQIKKLFF; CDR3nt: TGTGCCAGCAGTCCGGGACAGATCAAAAAACTGTTTTTT
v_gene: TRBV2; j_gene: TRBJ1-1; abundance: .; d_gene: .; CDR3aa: CASSERPGEAFF; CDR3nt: TGTGCCAGCAGTGAACGACCCGGGGAAGCTTTCTTT
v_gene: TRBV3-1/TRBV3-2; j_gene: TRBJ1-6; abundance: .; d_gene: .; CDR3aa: CASSHQGLNSPLHF; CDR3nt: TGTGCCAGCAGCCATCAGGGGTTGAATTCACCCCTCCACTTT
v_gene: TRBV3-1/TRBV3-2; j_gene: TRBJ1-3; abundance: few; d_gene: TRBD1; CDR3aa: CASSRPPGTGTSSGNTIYF; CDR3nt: TGTGCCAGCAGCCGCCCCCCCGGGACAGGGACTAGCTCTGGAAACACCATATATTTT
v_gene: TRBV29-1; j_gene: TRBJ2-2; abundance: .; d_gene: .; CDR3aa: CSGTDPGYRNGELFF; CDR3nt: TGCAGCGGTACCGACCCGGGGTATCGGAACGGGGAGCTGTTTTTT
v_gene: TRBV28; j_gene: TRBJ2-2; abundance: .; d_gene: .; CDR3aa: CASSWPLAGRRTGELFF; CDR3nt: TGTGCCAGCAGTTGGCCCTTGGCAGGGCGGAGGACCGGGGAGCTGTTTTTT
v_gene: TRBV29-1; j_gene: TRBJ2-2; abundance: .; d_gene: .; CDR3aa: CSVADGELFF; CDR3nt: TGCAGCGTCGCGGACGGGGAGCTGTTTTTT
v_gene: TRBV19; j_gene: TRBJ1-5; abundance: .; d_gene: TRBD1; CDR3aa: CASSIGQGAHNQPQHF; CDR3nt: TGTGCCAGTAGTATAGGACAGGGGGCCCACAATCAGCCCCAGCATTTT
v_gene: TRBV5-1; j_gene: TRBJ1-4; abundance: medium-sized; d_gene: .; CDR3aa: CASSLAPLAGELFF; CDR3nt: TGCGCCAGCAGCTTGGCCCCCCTGGCCGGGGAACTGTTTTTT
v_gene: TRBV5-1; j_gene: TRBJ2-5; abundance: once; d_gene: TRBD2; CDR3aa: CASSETSGGETQYF; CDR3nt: TGCGCCAGCAGCGAAACTAGCGGGGGTGAGACCCAGTACTTC
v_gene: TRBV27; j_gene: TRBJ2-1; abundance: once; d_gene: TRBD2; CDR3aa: CASSLWASGGANEQFF; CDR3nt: TGTGCCAGCAGTTTATGGGCTAGCGGGGGGGCGAATGAGCAGTTCTTC
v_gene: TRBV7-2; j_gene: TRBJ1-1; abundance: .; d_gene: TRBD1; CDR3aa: CASSTYPTGGNTEAFF; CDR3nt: TGTGCCAGCAGCACCTACCCCACAGGGGGCAACACTGAAGCTTTCTTT
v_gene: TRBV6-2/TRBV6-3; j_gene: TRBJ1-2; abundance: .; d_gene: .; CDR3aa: CASSYSKRARGYTF; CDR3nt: TGTGCCAGCAGTTACTCGAAAAGAGCGCGTGGCTACACCTTC
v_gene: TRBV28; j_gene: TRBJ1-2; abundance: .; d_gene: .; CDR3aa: CASRLQGRPHGYTF; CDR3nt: TGTGCCAGCAGACTACAGGGACGTCCTCATGGCTACACCTTC
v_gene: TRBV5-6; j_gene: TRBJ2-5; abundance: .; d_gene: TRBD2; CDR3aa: CASTFRLAGAETQYF; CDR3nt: TGTGCCAGCACTTTCCGACTAGCGGGAGCAGAGACCCAGTACTTC
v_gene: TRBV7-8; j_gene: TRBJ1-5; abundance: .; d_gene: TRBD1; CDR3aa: CASSLRGQGAYQPQHF; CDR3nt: TGTGCCAGCAGCTTACGAGGACAGGGCGCTTATCAGCCCCAGCATTTT
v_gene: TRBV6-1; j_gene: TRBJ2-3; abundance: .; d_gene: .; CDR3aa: CASSERPPPGADTQYF; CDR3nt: TGTGCCAGCAGTGAACGCCCCCCGCCCGGGGCAGATACGCAGTATTTT
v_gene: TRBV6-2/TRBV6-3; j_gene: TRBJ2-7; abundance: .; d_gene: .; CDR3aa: CASSYSRLKSEQYF; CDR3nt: TGTGCCAGCAGTTACTCGAGATTGAAATCCGAGCAGTACTTC
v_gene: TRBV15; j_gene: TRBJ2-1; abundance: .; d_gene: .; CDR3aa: CATSRGLGRTASYNEQFF; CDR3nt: TGTGCCACCAGCAGGGGGCTAGGAAGGACTGCCTCCTACAATGAGCAGTTCTTC
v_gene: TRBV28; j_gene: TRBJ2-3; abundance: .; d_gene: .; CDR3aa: CASSRIDTQYF; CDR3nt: TGTGCCAGCAGTAGAATTGATACGCAGTATTTT
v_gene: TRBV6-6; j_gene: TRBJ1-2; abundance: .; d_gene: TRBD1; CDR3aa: CASSLLTGGELNYGYTF; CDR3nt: TGTGCCAGCAGTCTATTGACAGGGGGCGAGTTAAACTATGGCTACACCTTC